This TCR beta chain was recovered during a study of blood T cell repertoires in COVID-19. Profiling relied on immunoSEQ multiplex PCR, and the TCRdb table lists in-frame clones only, not all of them. The sample consists of tens of thousands of clones, 91% of them appearing once. This clone appeared a single time. Looked up from germline, CDR1 is MNHEY and CDR2 is SMNVEV (reference sequence). The trim removed 5 bases at V and 5 bases at J, leaving 6 bases unmatched. The CDR3 sequence is 15 residues long. The source material was peripheral blood. The clonotype comes from a human donor with active COVID-19. The donor label of this sample is uncertain. The chain carries TRBV27 and TRBJ2-1, with TRBD1 matching 10 bases. The CDR3 region has the DNA TGTGCCAGCAGTACGTGGGACAGGGGTAACAATGAGCAGTTCTTC. Translation gives CASSTWDRGNNEQFF.